This T cell receptor beta chain was captured in a study of T-cell memory formation after mild COVID-19 (dated by TCRdb to the early 2020s). Regarding the complete study: Most TCR sequence clusters were specific to one of the two donors. Two young, previously healthy adult volunteers, one female and one male, were included in the cohort. Longitudinal TCRalpha and TCRbeta repertoire sequencing tracked T-cell clones expanding and contracting after mild COVID-19 in a couple of donors.

On the study overall, not on this receptor specifically: The study included only a couple of mild cases, and larger cohorts that include severe cases with pre-infection samples were judged to be necessary. Clones that contracted from day 15 to 85 showed balanced CD4/CD8 phenotypes, whereas a second wave of clones that expanded from day 15 to 37 leaned towards CD4+. Some responding clones were detected in pre-infection memory, which suggested that pre-existing cross-reactive memory T cells had joined the SARS-CoV-2 response. Contracting CD4+ clones were located mainly in the CM and EM memory subsets, whereas CD8+ clones were found to be enriched in EMRA. Whether the second-wave clones peaking on day 37 were SARS-CoV-2 specific was not confirmed.

Sequences SEHNR (CDR1) and FQNEAQ (CDR2) are obtained from the germline V gene (reference sequence). V gives up 8 bases and J gives up 6 bases, and the segment between their germline ends measures 4 bases. From the cysteine through the phenylalanine, the CDR3 covers 10 amino acids. The CDR3 DNA has 30 bases and is translated from base 1. This clonotype appeared once. Its antigen remains undetermined. Base quality data are lacking; no much larger clone is found one base away. On its own, one read is weak support. Ficoll-Paque density gradient centrifugation was the method used to isolate PBMCs. The sequencer listed for this sample is Illumina NovaSeq 6000. TCRalpha and TCRbeta cDNA libraries were constructed by 5'RACE with constant-segment primers, with sample barcodes and unique molecular identifiers being introduced. RNA was extracted from every sample with Trizol reagent. Amplification of the libraries took two PCR steps, and the second step added a second sample barcode plus Illumina TruSeq adapters. Sequencing of libraries was performed on an Illumina NovaSeq with 2 x 150 bp paired-end reads. The published analysis was carried out like this. Reads were demultiplexed and collapsed into UMI-guided consensus sequences with migec v1.2.7. Using mixcr v2.1.11, the UMI consensuses were aligned to TRA and TRB V and J templates and assembled into clonotypes. Expanded or contracted clonotypes were those called significant by both edgeR and NoisET, with noise models trained on biological replicates. For edgeR calls, the thresholds were a false discovery rate-adjusted p below 0.01 and a log2 fold-change of 1. As an exploratory analysis of dynamics, PCA with hierarchical clustering was applied to max-normalized trajectories of the 1000 most abundant clonotypes. Separately sequenced CD4+ and CD8+ repertoires were used to assign a CD4 or CD8 phenotype to each responding clone. Clones were called with MiXCR by TCRdb after fastp trimmed the public reads at Q25, and only in-frame beta chains were retained. For every CDR3 protein sequence, its rows merge into one entry that carries the most common genes and DNA. The V and J calls and clone size are TCRdb's, not the authors'. This sample is represented by about 190,000 distinct CDR3 sequences; approximately 10% of them were singletons. The ten largest clones represent approximately 3% of the sample.

The sequence was collected from a man aged 18 to 29 who had mild COVID-19 (a few samples of this study predate the infection). The sample titles of this study are shuffled in the database, so cell type and time point are left out; the donor was told from shared clones. The sample consisted of PBMCs or a T cell subset sorted from them (not recorded which). Recombination joined TRBV7-9 with TRBJ2-2, with an unclear D gene assignment. Here is the DNA: TGTGCCAGCGGCGCCGGGGAGCTGTTTTTT. This yields the protein CASGAGELFF.